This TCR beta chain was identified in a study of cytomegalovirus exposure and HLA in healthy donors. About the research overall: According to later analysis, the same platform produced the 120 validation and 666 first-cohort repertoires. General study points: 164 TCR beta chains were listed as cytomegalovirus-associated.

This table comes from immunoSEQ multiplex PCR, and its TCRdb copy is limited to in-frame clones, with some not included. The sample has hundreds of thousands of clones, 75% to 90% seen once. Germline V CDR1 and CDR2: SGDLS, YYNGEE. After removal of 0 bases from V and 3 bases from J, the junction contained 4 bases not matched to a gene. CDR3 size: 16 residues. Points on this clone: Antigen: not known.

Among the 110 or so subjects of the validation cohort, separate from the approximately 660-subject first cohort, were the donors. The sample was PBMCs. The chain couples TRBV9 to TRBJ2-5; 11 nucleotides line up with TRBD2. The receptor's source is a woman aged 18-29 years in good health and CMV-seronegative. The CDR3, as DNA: TGTGCCAGCAGCGTAGATCTAGCGGGGGGCGAAGAGACCCAGTACTTC. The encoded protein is CASSVDLAGGEETQYF.